These 2 T cell receptor beta chains share one sample of origin, sequenced in a study of T cell clonality in common variable immunodeficiency. Assay: immunoSEQ multiplex PCR; the TCRdb copy retains only in-frame clones and omits some. This repertoire holds approximately 44,000 clones, and none appear only once. The sequencing sample was made of peripheral blood mononuclear cells. Source of these receptors: a person aged 18 to 75 in good health.

There are many counts of this clone. The DNA ends 3 residues before the CDR3 does, and the rest of the CDR3 is filled in from the germline J gene. The rearrangement links TRBV18 to TRBJ2-6; D is undetermined. The CDR3 loop spans 17 amino acids. CDR1 and CDR2 from the germline V gene are KGHSH and LQKENI. Trimming shortened V by 2 bases and J by 0 bases, and 11 bases separated the two germline ends. CDR3 DNA, as far as it was read: TGTGCCAGCTCACCATTAGCTCCCAGCTCTGGGGCCAACGTC. This gives the protein CASSPLAPSSGANV. The whole CDR3 region reads CASSPLAPSSGANVLTF.

This clone appeared many times. At one end the junction does not follow the germline gene, possibly because of a read error. The CDR3 end is not reached by the read, which stops 3 residues before it; the germline J gene fills it in. The V call is TRBV13, the J call TRBJ1-3; no firm D call. Germline assignment: CDR1 PRHDT and CDR2 FYEKMQ (reference sequence). CDR3 length equals 15 residues. CDR3 sequence reads: CASSIGWQAGNTIYF. CDR3 bases read: TGTGCCAGCAGCATAGGGTGGCAGGCGGGAAACACC.